One and the same sample provided the 14 T cell receptor beta chains below, sequenced in a study of graft-versus-host responses after intestinal transplantation. The repertoire was sequenced with immunoSEQ multiplex PCR; TCRdb's copy has only in-frame clones and lacks some. The sample lists around 19,000 clones; around 44% were seen once. The sequences come from alloreactive CD4+ T cells from a mixed lymphocyte reaction culture, collected before intestinal transplant. Subset denoted: CFSE-low proliferating T cells sorted from roughly 6-day pre-transplant mixed lymphocyte reaction (GvH or HvG direction). The source is a human patient who received an intestinal transplant.

This clone was picked up one time. The DNA for the CDR3 is TGTGCCAGCAGCTTGGCCCAGGGGGCGAGCTATGGCTACACCTTC. Amino acids: CASSLAQGASYGYTF. V is TRBV5-4 and J is TRBJ1-2, with TRBD1 matching 8 bases. CDR3 length: 15 amino acids. V dropped 0 bases and J dropped 4; count of bases not matched to a gene: 5. Per germline, CDR1 SGHNT and CDR2 YYREEE (reference sequence).

As DNA, the CDR3 is TGTGCCAGCGGCCAGGGTGTCCCTTACGAGCAGTACTTC. Its translation is CASGQGVPYEQYF. The chain carries TRBV6-6 and TRBJ2-7; perhaps TRBD1 as D (5 bases). Germline V gene lookup returns CDR1 MNHNY and CDR2 SVGAGI (reference sequence). CDR3 length: 13 residues. The V end lost 8 bases, the J end lost 4 bases, and 15 bases lay between the germline ends.

V gene TRBV18 combines with J gene TRBJ2-5, with TRBD2 matching over 7 bases. V lost 0 bases and J lost 3; bases outside the gene matches: 4. Germline V gene sequence: CDR1 KGHSH, CDR2 LQKENI. The CDR3 consists of 15 residues. Written as DNA, the CDR3 is TGTGCCAGCTCACCACCGATGGGGGGGAAAGAGACCCAGTACTTC. Amino acids: CASSPPMGGKETQYF.

The chain carries TRBV5-6 and TRBJ1-5; D call uncertain. CDR3 length: 15 residues. The V gene lost 3 bases and the J gene lost 5 bases, with 15 bases spanning the gap. Germline values: CDR1 SGHDT, CDR2 YYEEEE. The CDR3 nucleotides read TGTGCCAGCAGCTCAAGGAGGTGGATCTATCAGCCCCAGCATTTT. Residues: CASSSRRWIYQPQHF.

V gene TRBV2 combines with J gene TRBJ2-5, with a possible D match to TRBD2 (6 bases). This CDR3 has 15 amino acids. CDR1 and CDR2 (germline): SNHLY, FYNNEI. V gave up 8 bases and J gave up 5 bases, with 21 bases separating them. The CDR3 region is CASGGRGLRTETQYF. The DNA for the CDR3 is TGTGCCAGCGGTGGCCGGGGACTGCGCACGGAGACCCAGTACTTC.

A few counts support this clone. The V and J genes are TRBV2 and TRBJ1-5; 7 bases align to TRBD1. The J segment lost 5 bases and the V segment lost 6 bases, leaving 7 bases of the junction unmatched. Germline CDR1 SNHLY, CDR2 FYNNEI. The CDR3 length is 14 residues. Here the CDR3 reads CASRRQGLYQPQHF. CDR3 DNA sequence: TGTGCCAGCAGGCGACAGGGTTTATATCAGCCCCAGCATTTT.

The rearrangement links TRBV7-2 to TRBJ2-2; weak D call: TRBD2 (5 bases). This CDR3 spans 16 amino acids. Germline assignment: CDR1 SGHTA and CDR2 FQGNSA. V dropped 1 base and J dropped 0 bases, with 9 bases sitting between them. CDR3 DNA sequence: TGTGCCAGCAGCTTAGTTCGGGGAGCGAACACCGGGGAGCTGTTTTTT. The encoded protein is CASSLVRGANTGELFF.

The chain recombines TRBV19 with TRBJ2-2; TRBD1 aligns across 7 bases. The ends lost 6 bases at V and 1 base at J; junction bases unmatched: 14. Germline V gene data show CDR1 as LNHDA and CDR2 as SQIVND (reference sequence). The CDR3 extends over 18 amino acids. The CDR3 bases are TGTGCCAGTAGAGTATATGGGTCGGGACAGAAGAACACCGGGGAGCTGTTTTTT. It is translated as CASRVYGSGQKNTGELFF.

The V and J genes are TRBV6-5 and TRBJ1-2; 8 bases agree with TRBD1. Germline values: CDR1 MNHEY, CDR2 SVGAGI. V lost 4 bases, J lost 4 bases, and 5 bases stayed unmatched. The CDR3 is 14 residues long. This CDR3 reads CASSLDRGAYGYTF. The CDR3 DNA reads as TGTGCCAGCAGTTTAGACAGGGGAGCCTATGGCTACACCTTC.

This clone was detected once. The chain uses TRBV2 and TRBJ1-2, with D perhaps TRBD1 (6 bases). Germline CDR1 SNHLY, CDR2 FYNNEI. The CDR3 runs 14 residues. Trimming shortened V by 5 bases and J by 2 bases, and 12 bases separated the two germline ends. DNA for the CDR3: TGTGCCAGCAGTAACCCGGGGACAAACTATGGCTACACCTTC. Translation gives CASSNPGTNYGYTF.

This chain joins TRBV18 and TRBJ2-1; perhaps TRBD1 as D (6 bases). Trimming removed 3 bases at V and 4 bases at J, with 13 bases between. The CDR3 is made up of 15 amino acids. Germline CDR1 is KGHSH and CDR2 is LQKENI. CDR3 nucleotides: TGTGCCAGCTCACCTAACAGGGTCGGGTACAATGAGCAGTTCTTC. Translated: CASSPNRVGYNEQFF.

This clone occurred a few times. V is TRBV9 and J is TRBJ1-5; weak D call: TRBD1 (6 bases). Germline V CDR1 and CDR2: SGDLS, YYNGEE. The CDR3 totals 15 residues. V dropped 3 bases and J dropped 3 bases, with 13 bases sitting between them. DNA for the CDR3: TGTGCCAGCAGCGCCACCGGGACACTCAATCAGCCCCAGCATTTT. Translated: CASSATGTLNQPQHF.

The genes are TRBV19 and TRBJ2-1; 8 nucleotides align to TRBD2. CDR1 and CDR2 from the germline V gene are LNHDA and SQIVND (reference sequence). The CDR3 covers 15 residues. V gave up 1 base and J gave up 7 bases; unmatched junction bases: 6. CDR3 sequence reads: CASSIVRTSINEQFF. In nucleotides, the CDR3 is TGTGCCAGTAGTATAGTCCGGACTAGCATTAATGAGCAGTTCTTC.

This clone came up a few times. J is TRBJ2-7 and V is TRBV7-9, with D tentatively TRBD1 (6 bases). Trimming stripped 8 bases from V and 0 bases from J, with 11 bases between. The CDR3 has 13 amino acids. Looked up from germline, CDR1 is SEHNR and CDR2 is FQNEAQ (reference sequence). In DNA, the CDR3 is TGTGCCAGCGAGGGGACAAACTCCTACGAGCAGTACTTC. Translation: CASEGTNSYEQYF.